These T cell receptor beta chains were read from a single sample in a study of OX40 agonist ivuxolimab in advanced cancers. Here immunoSEQ multiplex PCR was the method, and the copy in TCRdb shows in-frame clones only, minus some. The table includes about 76,000 clones, around 84% detected once. The sample in question was CD4+ or CD8+ T cells sorted from blood, obtained in a trial of the OX40 agonist ivuxolimab. The origin of the receptors is an adult with an advanced solid tumor such as melanoma, head and neck, liver or kidney cancer. Both conserved end residues are part of each CDR3. The D gene is left open where the match is weak. Rows may omit the clone size; those that give it use once, few, many or a size class.

NA | NA | TRBJ2-2 | TRBV7-6 | TGTGCCAGCAGCTTGGGGGCGAACACCGGGGAGCTGTTTTTT | CASSLGANTGELFF
few | NA | TRBJ1-1 | TRBV19 | TGTGCCAGTAGTATGGCCCAGGGACCTGAAGCTTTCTTT | CASSMAQGPEAFF
NA | NA | TRBJ1-4 | TRBV21-1 | TGTGCCAGCAGCAAAGCGCGCCGGACAACTAATGAAAAACTGTTTTTT | CASSKARRTTNEKLFF
NA | NA | TRBJ2-5 | TRBV5-6 | TGTGCCAGCAGCTTGTATCCACGGATAGAAGAGACCCAGTACTTC | CASSLYPRIEETQYF
NA | TRBD1 | TRBJ1-5 | TRBV19 | TGTGCCAGTAAACGACAGGGGGTTCATCAGCCCCAGCATTTT | CASKRQGVHQPQHF
NA | NA | TRBJ2-5 | TRBV28 | TGTGCCAGCAGTTCCCCAGCGACGGAGACCCAGTACTTC | CASSSPATETQYF
NA | NA | TRBJ1-6 | TRBV9 | TGTGCCAGCAGCGCGCCTGTGGGGGATACGAGGAATTCACCCCTCCACTTT | CASSAPVGDTRNSPLHF
NA | TRBD1 | TRBJ2-7 | TRBV5-6 | TGTGCCAGCAGCATGGGACAGTCCTACGAGCAGTACTTC | CASSMGQSYEQYF
NA | TRBD1 | TRBJ1-1 | TRBV4-2 | TGTGCCAGCAGCACCCAGGGGGGGAACACTGAAGCTTTCTTT | CASSTQGGNTEAFF
NA | TRBD1 | TRBJ1-1 | TRBV11-2 | TGTGCCAGCAGCTTAGCCGGACAGGGGGGAATAAACACTGAAGCTTTCTTT | CASSLAGQGGINTEAFF
few | TRBD1 | TRBJ1-5 | TRBV2 | TGTGCCAGCAGTGACAACAGGGGAAATCAGCCCCAGCATTTT | CASSDNRGNQPQHF
NA | NA | TRBJ2-1 | TRBV18 | TGTGCCAGCTCAGGGGGACAAGGTGCGATTTCAAATGAGCAGTTCTTC | CASSGGQGAISNEQFF
NA | NA | TRBJ2-5 | TRBV4-3 | TGCGCCAGCAGCCAAAACCCAAAAGAAATGCAAGAGACCCAGTACTTC | CASSQNPKEMQETQYF
NA | TRBD1 | TRBJ1-2 | TRBV28 | TGTGCCAGCAGTAGGGGGCATAACTATGGCTACACCTTC | CASSRGHNYGYTF
NA | NA | TRBJ1-1 | TRBV5-1 | TGCGCCAGCAGCTTGGCCAGTGGAACTGAAGCTTTCTTT | CASSLASGTEAFF
NA | NA | TRBJ1-1 | TRBV4-3 | TGCGCCAGCAGCGAACAGCCGCTAGAATTGAACACTGAAGCTTTCTTT | CASSEQPLELNTEAFF
NA | NA | TRBJ2-1 | TRBV29-1 | TGCAGCGTCGTGGGGACCCTGAGAAATGAGCAGTTCTTC | CSVVGTLRNEQFF
NA | NA | TRBJ2-2 | TRBV5-4 | TGTGCCAGCAGCCCCTTTGGAACCGGGGAGCTGTTTTTT | CASSPFGTGELFF
NA | TRBD2 | TRBJ2-3 | TRBV18 | TGTGCCAGCTCACCACTGGCTAGCGGGGGATCGGATACGCAGTATTTT | CASSPLASGGSDTQYF
NA | NA | TRBJ1-5 | TRBV28 | TGTGCCAGCAGTGAATATCAGCCCCAGCATTTT | CASSEYQPQHF
NA | NA | TRBJ2-7 | TRBV11-2 | TGTGCCAGCAGAAAGCCAGGGGGGGGAAGCTCCTACGAGCAGTACTTC | CASRKPGGGSSYEQYF
NA | NA | TRBJ2-1 | TRBV7-2 | TGTGCCAGCAGCTTAGGAGGGGACTCCTACAATGAGCAGTTCTTC | CASSLGGDSYNEQFF
once | TRBD1 | TRBJ1-1 | TRBV18 | TGTGCCAGCTCGTCAGGACAGGGGAGAACTGAAGCTTTCTTT | CASSSGQGRTEAFF
NA | NA | TRBJ1-4 | TRBV7-9 | TGTGCCAGCAGCTTATTTCCGGACAACAATGAAAAACTGTTTTTT | CASSLFPDNNEKLFF
NA | NA | TRBJ1-1 | TRBV6-5 | TGTGCCAGCAGTTACCGGGGGTGGGACTCAAACACTGAAGCTTTCTTT | CASSYRGWDSNTEAFF
NA | NA | TRBJ2-3 | TRBV7-2 | TGTGCCAGCAGCTTAAAAGATACGCAGTATTTT | CASSLKDTQYF
NA | NA | TRBJ1-2 | TRBV7-6 | TGTGCCAGCAGCTTGGGGCCCTTGGAGTCGTCTAACTATGGCTACACCTTC | CASSLGPLESSNYGYTF
NA | NA | TRBJ1-4 | TRBV18 | TGTGCCAGCTCAGGGGATGAAAAACTGTTTTTT | CASSGDEKLFF
NA | NA | TRBJ2-2 | TRBV7-2 | TGTGCCAGCAGCGCCCGACAGGTCTCGAACACCGGGGAGCTGTTTTTT | CASSARQVSNTGELFF
NA | NA | TRBJ2-3 | TRBV29-1 | TGCAGCGCGGGGAGTTCTAGCACAGATACGCAGTATTTT | CSAGSSSTDTQYF
few | NA | TRBJ2-7 | TRBV28 | TGTGCCAGCACTCTCTCCCACCACGAGCAGTACTTC | CASTLSHHEQYF
NA | NA | TRBJ1-1 | TRBV27 | TGTGCCAGCAGATACGACGGGATAAGATCCACTGAAGCTTTCTTT | CASRYDGIRSTEAFF
NA | NA | TRBJ1-5 | TRBV7-9 | TGTGCCAGCAGCTCCCTGGATCTTAGCAATCAGCCCCAGCATTTT | CASSSLDLSNQPQHF
NA | NA | TRBJ1-3 | TRBV7-6 | TGTGCCAGCAGCCTCTACAGCTCTGGAAACACCATATATTTT | CASSLYSSGNTIYF
NA | NA | TRBJ2-3 | TRBV4-2 | TGTGCCAGCCTAGGCACAGATACGCAGTATTTT | CASLGTDTQYF
NA | TRBD1 | TRBJ1-4 | TRBV4-1 | TGCGCCAGCAGCCAAGATCCCCACAGGGGCACTAATGAAAAACTGTTTTTT | CASSQDPHRGTNEKLFF
NA | NA | TRBJ2-5 | TRBV10-1 | TGCGCCAGCAGTGATGGGGGGACAGCGGGGGAGACCCAGTACTTC | CASSDGGTAGETQYF
once | NA | TRBJ2-3 | TRBV7-6 | TGTGCCAGCAGCTTAGGCGGAAGAAGTCGCCCCACAGATACGCAGTATTTT | CASSLGGRSRPTDTQYF
NA | NA | TRBJ1-1 | TRBV7-6 | TGTGCCAGCAGCCCGAGGACAGCGAACACTGAAGCTTTCTTT | CASSPRTANTEAFF
few | TRBD1 | TRBJ1-2 | TRBV19 | TGTGCCAGTAGTACCACCTTCCTTCGACAGGGTGGTTATGGCTACACCTTC | CASSTTFLRQGGYGYTF